Following are 18 T cell receptor beta chains from one sample sequenced in a study of T cell responses to AZD1222 COVID-19 vaccine. TCRdb keeps only in-frame clones here, not all; method: immunoSEQ multiplex PCR. Altogether about 160,000 clones are present, 88% being singletons, with the ten largest covering 4% to 4.5%. This sample comprised peripheral blood, obtained 28 days after the second AZD1222 dose. Source of these receptors: an adult who received the AZD1222 COVID-19 vaccine.

In DNA, the CDR3 is TGTGCCAGCAGCTTAGAGGGCCTCACAGATACGCAGTATTTT. Encoded protein: CASSLEGLTDTQYF. The chain links TRBV7-9 to TRBJ2-3; the D is unclear. Germline V gene lookup returns CDR1 SEHNR and CDR2 FQNEAQ (reference sequence). This CDR3 spans 14 amino acids. With 1 base removed from V and 2 bases from J, the gap between germline ends came to 7 bases.

This clone has just a few counts. The V call is TRBV6-5, the J call TRBJ1-1; D is unclear. Germline loops: CDR1 MNHEY, CDR2 SVGAGI. V lost 2 bases and J lost 3, with 4 bases in between. This CDR3 is 12 amino acids long. CDR3 coding DNA: TGTGCCAGCAGTTACGGCGACACTGAAGCTTTCTTT. It specifies CASSYGDTEAFF.

This clone was counted a single time. The J gene is TRBJ1-5, the V gene TRBV7-6; 9 nucleotides agree with TRBD1. This CDR3 is 15 amino acids long. Germline lookup yields CDR1 SGHVS and CDR2 FNYEAQ. With 2 bases clipped from V and 7 bases from J, the junction kept 6 bases outside the gene matches. The CDR3: CASSLLTGGGQPQHF. In nucleotides, the CDR3 is TGTGCCAGCAGCTTATTAACAGGGGGCGGACAGCCCCAGCATTTT.

This chain uses TRBV18 with TRBJ1-1; no clear D gene. V was trimmed by 1 base and J by 0 bases, leaving 6 bases between them. This CDR3 is built from 14 residues. The germline gives CDR1 KGHSH, CDR2 LQKENI. This CDR3 is CASSPLDLNTEAFF. CDR3 in DNA: TGTGCCAGCTCACCACTCGATCTGAACACTGAAGCTTTCTTT.

For this clone: The same CDR3 also results from other DNA sequences found in this sample. The CDR3 nucleotides read TGTGCCAGCAGTGACAGCAATCAGCCCCAGCATTTT. Translated: CASSDSNQPQHF. The V gene is TRBV7-9, the J gene TRBJ1-5; D is ambiguous. CDR3 size: 12 residues. Germline loops: CDR1 SEHNR, CDR2 FQNEAQ (reference sequence). Between the trimmed V and J ends, which lost 6 bases and 1 base, there was a span of 4 bases.

J is TRBJ2-3 and V is TRBV19; 10 nucleotides line up with TRBD2. Germline-derived CDR1 and CDR2 are LNHDA and SQIVND (reference sequence). The CDR3 spans 15 residues. V gave up 4 bases and J gave up 4 bases; unmatched junction bases: 5. Written as DNA, the CDR3 is TGTGCCAGTAGTACAAAAGCGGGGGGGGCAGATACGCAGTATTTT. Protein: CASSTKAGGADTQYF.

This chain connects TRBV6-5 to TRBJ1-1; D possibly corresponds to TRBD1 (6 bases). Germline V gene lookup returns CDR1 MNHEY and CDR2 SVGAGI. The CDR3 sequence is 14 residues long. V shed 6 bases and J shed 2 bases, with 13 bases lying between them. CDR3 in amino acids: CASRGTTDNTEAFF. In DNA form, the CDR3 reads TGTGCCAGCAGAGGGACAACTGATAACACTGAAGCTTTCTTT.

The chain carries TRBV28 and TRBJ1-5; D is perhaps TRBD1 (5 bases). V lost 8 bases to trimming and J lost 4 bases, with 24 bases between them. The CDR3 length is 17 residues. From germline, CDR1 is MDHEN and CDR2 SYDVKM. This CDR3 is CASLETAVYIANQPQHF. CDR3 nucleotide sequence: TGTGCCAGCTTAGAGACAGCTGTCTATATAGCAAATCAGCCCCAGCATTTT.

V and J are TRBV27 and TRBJ1-5; the D is unclear. Trimming took off 8 bases at V and 6 bases at J, with 14 bases between the two ends. Germline lookup yields CDR1 MNHEY and CDR2 SMNVEV (reference sequence). This CDR3 has 13 residues. CDR3 protein: CASGPYSGQPQHF. CDR3 sequence (DNA): TGTGCCAGCGGACCGTATTCTGGTCAGCCCCAGCATTTT.

The DNA for the CDR3 is TGCGCCAGCAGCCAAGATAGGACAGCTCGTGGCTATGGCTACACCTTC. Its translation: CASSQDRTARGYGYTF. The chain recombines TRBV4-3 with TRBJ1-2; a weak D match, TRBD1 (6 bases). Trimming took 0 bases from V and 4 from J, leaving 15 bases between them. The germline CDR1 and CDR2 sequences are LGHNA and YSLEER. The CDR3 length is 16 residues.

This chain connects TRBV12-3 or TRBV12-4 to TRBJ2-7; D ambiguous. Trimming stripped 2 bases from V and 6 bases from J, with 5 bases between. The CDR3 sequence is 11 residues long. The CDR3 DNA sequence: TGTGCCAGCAGTTTAAATATCGAGCAGTACTTC. Translated, it gives CASSLNIEQYF.

Regarding this clone: Within the sample, other DNA sequences also encode this same CDR3. The gene calls are TRBV12-3 or TRBV12-4 and TRBJ1-2; D not resolved. This CDR3 region has 13 residues. The V gene lost 3 bases and the J gene lost 4 bases, with 9 bases spanning the gap. For the CDR3, the DNA is TGTGCCAGCAGTTTTGGCACGGGCTATGGCTACACCTTC. Residues: CASSFGTGYGYTF.

V and J are TRBV6-6 and TRBJ1-2; 7 bases map to TRBD1. This CDR3 has 14 amino acids. Germline assignment: CDR1 MNHNY and CDR2 SVGAGI (reference sequence). The V segment lost 5 bases and the J segment 4 bases; nucleotides outside the gene matches: 7. CDR3: CASSPAGQLYGYTF. DNA of the CDR3: TGTGCCAGCAGTCCCGCGGGACAGCTCTATGGCTACACCTTC.

The chain links TRBV6-2 or TRBV6-3 to TRBJ1-4; TRBD1 is a possible D gene (5 bases). Germline CDR1 MNHEY, CDR2 SVGEGT. The CDR3 extends over 11 amino acids. Trimming shortened V by 2 bases and J by 12 bases, and 7 bases separated the two germline ends. The CDR3 DNA reads TGTGCCAGCAGTTACCGAGGGGAACTGTTTTTT. Amino acids: CASSYRGELFF.

The chain links TRBV13 to TRBJ1-2; D gene unclear. V lost 0 bases and J lost 4, with 9 bases in between. Germline V CDR1 and CDR2: PRHDT, FYEKMQ (reference sequence). This CDR3 is 14 amino acids long. The CDR3, as DNA: TGTGCCAGCAGCTTAGGATCGGGATTCTATGGCTACACCTTC. It yields the protein CASSLGSGFYGYTF.

The chain combines TRBV10-1 with TRBJ1-2; 8 bases fit TRBD1. CDR1 is WNHNN and CDR2 is SYGVQD in the germline V gene (reference sequence). The CDR3 is made up of 15 amino acids. With 4 bases clipped from V and 4 bases from J, the junction kept 8 bases outside the gene matches. In DNA form, the CDR3 reads TGCGCCAGCAGTGGGGGGGTGGGACAGGCCTATGGCTACACCTTC. This sequence encodes CASSGGVGQAYGYTF.

V usage is TRBV11-1 and J usage is TRBJ2-2, with D hard to call. Germline assignment: CDR1 SGHAT and CDR2 FQDESV (reference sequence). CDR3 size: 15 residues. Trimming cost V 7 bases and J 0 bases, with 12 bases left between them. The chain's CDR3 is CASTPAVANTGELFF. The CDR3 DNA sequence: TGTGCCAGCACCCCTGCTGTAGCGAACACCGGGGAGCTGTTTTTT.

The genes are TRBV12-5 and TRBJ1-1, with a possible D match to TRBD1 (6 bases). Germline V lookup: CDR1 LGHNT, CDR2 FRNRAP. V lost 6 bases and J 0 bases, leaving 17 bases between the germline ends. CDR3 length: 16 residues. In DNA, the CDR3 is TGTGCTAGTGGCTCCCCGACAGGCGAAATGAACACTGAAGCTTTCTTT. Residues: CASGSPTGEMNTEAFF.